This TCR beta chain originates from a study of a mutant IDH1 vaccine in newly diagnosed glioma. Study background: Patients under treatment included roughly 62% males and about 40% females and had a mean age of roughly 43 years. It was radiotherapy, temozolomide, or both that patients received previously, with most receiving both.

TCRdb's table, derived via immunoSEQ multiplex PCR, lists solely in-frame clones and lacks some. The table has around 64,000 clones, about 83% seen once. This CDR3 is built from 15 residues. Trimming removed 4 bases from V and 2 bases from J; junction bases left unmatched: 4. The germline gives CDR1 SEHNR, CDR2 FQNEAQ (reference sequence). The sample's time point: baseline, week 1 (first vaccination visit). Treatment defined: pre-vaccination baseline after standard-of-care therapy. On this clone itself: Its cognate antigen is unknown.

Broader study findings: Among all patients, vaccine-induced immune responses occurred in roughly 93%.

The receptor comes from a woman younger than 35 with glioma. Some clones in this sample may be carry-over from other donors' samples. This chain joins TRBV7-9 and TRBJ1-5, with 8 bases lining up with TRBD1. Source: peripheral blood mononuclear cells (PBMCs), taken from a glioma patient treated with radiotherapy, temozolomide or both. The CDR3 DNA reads TGTGCCAGCAGCTGGTCGGGACAGGGCAATCAGCCCCAGCATTTT. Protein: CASSWSGQGNQPQHF.